What follows are 25 T cell receptor beta chains derived from one specimen sequenced in a study of blood T cell repertoires in COVID-19 (dated by TCRdb to 2018 to 2021). Library preparation used the immunoSEQ multiplex PCR assay. The clones in this table, taken by TCRdb from immuneACCESS, are in-frame only. Not every clone is retained; where verified, under half of the shortfall comes from an unresolved V gene, and the cause of the rest is unknown. This sample gives some 70,000 clones in total; roughly 88% of them show up just once. The ten biggest clones cover 0.52% of the sample. The sample was peripheral blood. The receptor source for this set is a man aged 50-59 years with COVID-19, enrolled during active disease.

Comments on this clone: Germline and junction disagree at one end, which may indicate a read error. The CDR3 nucleotides are TGTGCCAGCAGCATAGAGGGGAGGTCCGCTTCCACAGATACGCAGTATTTT. It specifies CASSIEGRSASTDTQYF. The rearrangement joins TRBV11-2 to TRBJ2-3, with TRBD2 as a possible D gene (6 bases). The CDR3 contains 17 residues. Germline V gene data show CDR1 as SGHAT and CDR2 as FQNNGV.

The chain carries TRBV5-1 and TRBJ2-1, with 9 bases fitting TRBD2. The V gene's germline CDR1 is SGHRS and CDR2 YFSETQ. With 4 bases clipped from V and 6 bases from J, the junction kept 5 bases outside the gene matches. The CDR3 is made up of 14 amino acids. DNA of the CDR3: TGCGCCAGCAGCACCGGGACTAGCATCAATGAGCAGTTCTTC. Its protein product is CASSTGTSINEQFF.

The rearrangement uses TRBV18 and TRBJ1-4; D uncertain. The length of the CDR3 is 15 residues. V lost 6 bases and J lost 2, with 13 bases in between. Per germline, CDR1 KGHSH and CDR2 LQKENI. The CDR3 DNA follows: TGTGCCAGCTCTTCGAGAGGGAGCACTAATGAAAAACTGTTTTTT. It is translated as CASSSRGSTNEKLFF.

CDR3 bases: TGTGCCAGCAGTTACGCTTACCCCCGGGGGGAGACCCAGTACTTC. It yields the protein CASSYAYPRGETQYF. The V call is TRBV6-5, the J call TRBJ2-5; a possible D gene is TRBD2 (6 bases). The CDR3 is 15 amino acids. The germline CDR1 and CDR2 sequences are MNHEY and SVGAGI. V was shortened by 2 bases and J by 5 bases, with 15 bases between the two germline ends.

The rearrangement links TRBV2 to TRBJ1-5, with D perhaps TRBD1 (6 bases). V was trimmed by 8 bases and J by 0 bases, leaving 20 bases between them. The CDR3 consists of 17 residues. Germline assignment: CDR1 SNHLY and CDR2 FYNNEI. The CDR3: CASSQGLGFRSNQPQHF. The DNA of the CDR3 is TGTGCCAGCTCACAGGGTCTTGGGTTTCGTAGCAATCAGCCCCAGCATTTT.

This chain connects TRBV5-4 to TRBJ2-5, with TRBD1 identical over 7 bases. J lost 1 base, V lost 3 bases, and 3 bases had no gene match. The CDR3 sequence is 14 residues long. Per the germline V gene, CDR1 is SGHNT and CDR2 is YYREEE (reference sequence). CDR3 in amino acids: CASSWTGSQETQYF. As DNA, the CDR3 is TGTGCCAGCAGCTGGACAGGTAGCCAAGAGACCCAGTACTTC.

The CDR3 bases are TGTGCCAGCAGCTTGGGGGACAGGGGTTATCAGCCCCAGCATTTT. Translation: CASSLGDRGYQPQHF. The gene calls are TRBV7-2 and TRBJ1-5, with TRBD1 matching over 10 bases. V was pared by 3 bases and J by 5 bases, with 4 bases of the junction left unmatched. The length of the CDR3 is 15 residues. Germline CDR1 and CDR2: SGHTA and FQGNSA. Together with reference TRBV7-2 and TRBJ1-5, the CDR3 gives the full variable domain: GAGVSQSPSNKVTEKGKDVELRCDPISGHTALYWYRQSLGQGLEFLIYFQGNSAPDKSGLPSDRFSAERTGGSVSTLTIQRTQQEDSAVYLCASSLGDRGYQPQHFGDGTRLSIL.

The J gene is TRBJ2-7, the V gene TRBV7-8, with 9 bases fitting TRBD1. The CDR3 is 16 amino acids. V shed 1 base, J shed 6 bases, and the junction held 10 bases outside the gene matches. Germline loops: CDR1 SGHVS, CDR2 FQNEAQ. In DNA, the CDR3 is TGTGCCAGCAGCTTAGTAGGGGGACAGGGTTTATTCGAGCAGTACTTC. Protein: CASSLVGGQGLFEQYF.

The chain combines TRBV28 with TRBJ2-1; no definite D call. V lost 2 bases, J lost 5 bases, and 10 bases lay in between. The V gene's germline CDR1 is MDHEN and CDR2 SYDVKM. This CDR3 has 14 residues. In DNA, the CDR3 is TGTGCCAGCAGTTTACCTGGTGGAGACAATGAGCAGTTCTTC. Amino acid sequence: CASSLPGGDNEQFF. The full variable domain, its missing parts supplied by reference TRBV28 and TRBJ2-1, is DVKVTQSSRYLVKRTGEKVFLECVQDMDHENMFWYRQDPGLGLRLIYFSYDVKMKEKGDIPEGYSVSREKKERFSLILESASTNQTSMYLCASSLPGGDNEQFFGPGTRLTVL.

The chain carries TRBV5-5 and TRBJ2-3; D ambiguous. V gave up 3 bases and J gave up 3 bases, with 14 bases separating them. CDR1 SGHKS and CDR2 YYEKEE come from the germline V gene (reference sequence). This CDR3 is 15 amino acids long. The CDR3 DNA follows: TGTGCCAGCAGCTCCCATAGCCGACCGACAGATACGCAGTATTTT. Translated: CASSSHSRPTDTQYF.

This clone showed up just once. The chain uses TRBV29-1 and TRBJ1-2, with 7 positions matching TRBD1. The germline CDR1 and CDR2 sequences are SQVTM and ANQGSEA. Trimming took 7 bases from V and 3 from J; bases not matched to a gene: 5. The CDR3 is made up of 12 amino acids. In nucleotides, the CDR3 is TGCAGCGGCACGACAGGGTACTATGGCTACACCTTC. It is translated as CSGTTGYYGYTF. Looking up the rest from reference TRBV29-1 and TRBJ1-2 gives the full variable domain: SAVISQKPSRDICQRGTSLTIQCQVDSQVTMMFWYRQQPGQSLTLIATANQGSEATYESGFVIDKFPISRPNLTFSTLTVSNMSPEDSSIYLCSGTTGYYGYTFGSGTRLTVV.

The V and J genes are TRBV2 and TRBJ2-3, with D unclear. Trimming cost V 6 bases and J 6 bases, with 10 bases left between them. The CDR3 loop spans 12 amino acids. In germline, CDR1 is SNHLY, CDR2 FYNNEI. Here the CDR3 DNA reads TGTGCCAGCAGCCCCTTCGCGGATACGCAGTATTTT. It encodes CASSPFADTQYF.

The chain uses TRBV21-1 and TRBJ2-1; the listed D gene, TRBD2, was not tested against the DNA. TRBV21-1 is a pseudogene segment. The length of the CDR3 is 14 residues. The CDR3, as DNA: TGTGCCAGCAGTAAGAAGAGCTCCTACAATGAGCAGTTCTTC. Its protein is CASSKKSSYNEQFF.

The genes are TRBV19 and TRBJ1-4, with 8 bases fitting TRBD1. In germline, CDR1 is LNHDA, CDR2 SQIVND (reference sequence). The CDR3 is 14 residues long. Trimming at V came to 6 bases and at J to 6 bases, leaving 6 bases not matched to a gene. The DNA for the CDR3 is TGTGCCAGTAGCGAACAGGGGGAAGATGAAAAACTGTTTTTT. Translated, it gives CASSEQGEDEKLFF.

This clone is a singleton in its sample. The rearrangement joins TRBV5-1 to TRBJ2-7; 8 bases match TRBD1. V shed 6 bases, J shed 4 bases, and the junction held 6 bases outside the gene matches. The CDR3 has 13 amino acids. CDR1 SGHRS and CDR2 YFSETQ come from the germline V gene. The CDR3 is CASTSTGDYEQYF. The CDR3 DNA is TGCGCCAGCACCTCGACAGGGGATTACGAGCAGTACTTC. Combining the CDR3 with reference TRBV5-1 and TRBJ2-7 gives the whole variable domain KAGVTQTPRYLIKTRGQQVTLSCSPISGHRSVSWYQQTPGQGLQFLFEYFSETQRNKGNFPGRFSGRQFSNSRSEMNVSTLELGDSALYLCASTSTGDYEQYFGPGTRLTVT.

This clone was counted only a few times. V is TRBV6-5 and J is TRBJ1-6, with D unclear. Germline CDR1 reads MNHEY; CDR2 reads SVGAGI. This CDR3 region has 15 residues. V lost 6 bases and J lost 2, with 11 bases in between. DNA of the CDR3: TGTGCCAGCAGAGCGGCGAGCCCCTATAATTCACCCCTCCACTTT. Translation: CASRAASPYNSPLHF.

The chain uses TRBV29-1 and TRBJ1-2, with a tentative D call TRBD1 (5 bases). Per germline, CDR1 SQVTM and CDR2 ANQGSEA. This CDR3 is built from 13 residues. The V and J ends lost 6 bases and 4 bases respectively, with 15 bases between them. The CDR3 loop reads CSVTKGPAYGYTF. The CDR3 DNA reads as TGCAGCGTCACAAAGGGGCCCGCCTATGGCTACACCTTC.

V is TRBV6-5 and J is TRBJ2-3; TRBD1 matches 10 bases. J gave up 4 bases and V 8 bases, and 9 bases lay outside the gene matches. The CDR3 sequence is 15 residues long. Germline V gene sequence: CDR1 MNHEY, CDR2 SVGAGI. This CDR3 reads CASGPGQGRADTQYF. CDR3 sequence (DNA): TGTGCCAGCGGTCCGGGACAGGGGAGGGCAGATACGCAGTATTTT.

The chain is built from TRBV6-5 and TRBJ1-5, with D maybe TRBD1 (5 bases). Trimming took off 7 bases at V and 8 bases at J, with 12 bases between the two ends. Germline CDR1 reads MNHEY; CDR2 reads SVGAGI. The CDR3 extends over 12 amino acids. For the CDR3, the DNA is TGTGCCAGCAACCCCCCGGGGGAGCCCCAGCATTTT. It specifies CASNPPGEPQHF.

V gene TRBV24-1 combines with J gene TRBJ2-1; 11 bases line up with TRBD2. Germline assignment: CDR1 KGHDR and CDR2 SFDVKD. Unmatched junction bases numbered 7, after V lost 0 bases and J lost 7 bases. There are 17 residues in the CDR3. The CDR3 spells CATSDLNSGRGRNEQFF. CDR3 in DNA: TGTGCCACCAGTGATTTGAATAGCGGGAGGGGTAGAAATGAGCAGTTCTTC.

The J gene is TRBJ1-1, the V gene TRBV6-5; 7 bases are shared with TRBD1. The V gene's germline CDR1 is MNHEY and CDR2 SVGAGI. CDR3 size: 15 residues. After removal of 0 bases from V and 0 bases from J, the junction contained 1 base not matched to a gene. CDR3 sequence (DNA): TGTGCCAGCAGTTACTCGGGGACAGTGAACACTGAAGCTTTCTTT. The encoded protein is CASSYSGTVNTEAFF.

The V gene is TRBV7-2, the J gene TRBJ1-6; D not certain. The V gene lost 6 bases and the J gene lost 7 bases, with 16 bases spanning the gap. The CDR3 spans 15 residues. Looked up from germline, CDR1 is SGHTA and CDR2 is FQGNSA. CDR3: CASRKSPETNSPLHF. The CDR3 bases are TGTGCCAGCAGAAAATCGCCGGAGACCAATTCACCCCTCCACTTT.

The chain uses TRBV6-5 and TRBJ2-1; the match to TRBD2 covers 14 bases. Germline CDR1 and CDR2: MNHEY and SVGAGI. Losses at the gene ends were 5 bases for V and 15 bases for J; bases not matched to a gene: 6. The CDR3 covers 13 residues. This CDR3 reads CASSRLAGGPPFF. DNA for the CDR3: TGTGCCAGCAGTAGACTAGCGGGAGGGCCCCCGTTCTTC.

The gene calls are TRBV2 and TRBJ2-3; D call uncertain. The V end was cut by 0 bases, the J end by 3 bases, with 13 bases between. This CDR3 is built from 16 residues. Germline assignment: CDR1 SNHLY and CDR2 FYNNEI. The DNA for the CDR3 is TGTGCCAGCAGTGAAGCGCTAAGCGTCGCGACAGATACGCAGTATTTT. Amino acids: CASSEALSVATDTQYF.

This clone was found once. This chain uses TRBV4-1 with TRBJ2-1; 13 positions agree with TRBD2. The CDR3 extends over 16 amino acids. Germline CDR1 and CDR2: MGHRA and YSYEKL. The junction had 5 bases not matched to a gene; V was cut back by 4 bases and J by 5 bases. CDR3 sequence: CASSRLGTSGDNEQFF. The DNA for the CDR3 is TGCGCCAGCAGCCGGCTCGGGACTAGCGGGGACAATGAGCAGTTCTTC.